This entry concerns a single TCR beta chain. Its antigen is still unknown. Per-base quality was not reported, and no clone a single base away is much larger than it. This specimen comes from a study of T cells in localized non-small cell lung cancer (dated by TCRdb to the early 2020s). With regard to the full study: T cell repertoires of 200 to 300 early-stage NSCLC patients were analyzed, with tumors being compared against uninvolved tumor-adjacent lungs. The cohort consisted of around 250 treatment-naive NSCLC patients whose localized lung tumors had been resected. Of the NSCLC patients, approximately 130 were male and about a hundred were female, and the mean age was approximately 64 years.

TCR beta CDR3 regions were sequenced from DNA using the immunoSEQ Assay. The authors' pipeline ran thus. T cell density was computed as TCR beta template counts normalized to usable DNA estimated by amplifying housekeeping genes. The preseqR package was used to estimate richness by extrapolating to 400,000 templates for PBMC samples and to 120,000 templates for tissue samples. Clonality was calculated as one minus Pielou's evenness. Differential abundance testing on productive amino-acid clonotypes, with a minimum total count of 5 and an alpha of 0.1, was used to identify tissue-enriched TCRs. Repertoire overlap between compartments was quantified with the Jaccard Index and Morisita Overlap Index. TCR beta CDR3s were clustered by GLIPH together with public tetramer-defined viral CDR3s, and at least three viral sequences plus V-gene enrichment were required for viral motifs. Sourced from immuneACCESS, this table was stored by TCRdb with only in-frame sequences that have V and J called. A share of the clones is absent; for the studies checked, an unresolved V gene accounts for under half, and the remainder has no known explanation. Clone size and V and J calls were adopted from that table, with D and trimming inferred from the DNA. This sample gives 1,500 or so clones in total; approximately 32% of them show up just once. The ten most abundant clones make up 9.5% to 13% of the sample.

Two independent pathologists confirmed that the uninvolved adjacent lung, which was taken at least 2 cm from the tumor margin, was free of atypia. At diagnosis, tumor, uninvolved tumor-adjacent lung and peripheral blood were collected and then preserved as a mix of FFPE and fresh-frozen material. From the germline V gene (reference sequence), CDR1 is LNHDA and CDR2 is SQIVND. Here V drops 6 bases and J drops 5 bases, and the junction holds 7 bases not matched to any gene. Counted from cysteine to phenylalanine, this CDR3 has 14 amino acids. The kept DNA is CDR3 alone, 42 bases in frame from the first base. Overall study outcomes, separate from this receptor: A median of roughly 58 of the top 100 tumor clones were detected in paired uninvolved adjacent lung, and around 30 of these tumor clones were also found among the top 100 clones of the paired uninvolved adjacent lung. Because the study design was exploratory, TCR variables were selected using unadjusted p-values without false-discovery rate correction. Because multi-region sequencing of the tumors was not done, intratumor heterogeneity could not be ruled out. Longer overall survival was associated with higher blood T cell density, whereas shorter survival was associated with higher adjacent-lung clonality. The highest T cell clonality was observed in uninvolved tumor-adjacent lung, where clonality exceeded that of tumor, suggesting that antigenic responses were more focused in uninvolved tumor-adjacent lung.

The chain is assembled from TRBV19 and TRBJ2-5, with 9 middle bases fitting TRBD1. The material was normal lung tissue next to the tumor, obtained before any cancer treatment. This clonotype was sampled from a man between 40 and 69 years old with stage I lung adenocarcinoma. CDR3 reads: CASRPQGARETQYF. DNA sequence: TGTGCCAGTAGACCACAGGGGGCGAGGGAGACCCAGTACTTC.